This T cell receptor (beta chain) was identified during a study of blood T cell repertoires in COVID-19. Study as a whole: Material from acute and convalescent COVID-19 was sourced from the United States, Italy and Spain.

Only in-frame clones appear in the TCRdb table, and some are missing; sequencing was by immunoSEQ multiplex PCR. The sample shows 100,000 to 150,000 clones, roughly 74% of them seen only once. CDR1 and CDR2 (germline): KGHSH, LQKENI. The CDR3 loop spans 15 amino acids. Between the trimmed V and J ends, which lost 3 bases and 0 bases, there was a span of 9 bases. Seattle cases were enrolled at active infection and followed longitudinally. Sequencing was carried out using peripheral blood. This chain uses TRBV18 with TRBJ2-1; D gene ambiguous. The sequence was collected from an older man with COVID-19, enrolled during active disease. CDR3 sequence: CASSPLAYSYNEQFF. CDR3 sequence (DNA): TGTGCCAGCTCACCTCTTGCCTACTCCTACAATGAGCAGTTCTTC.